This is a list of T cell receptor beta chains from one sample in a study of blood T cell repertoires in COVID-19. Sequenced by immunoSEQ multiplex PCR; TCRdb stores in-frame clones only, minus some. The data show 180,000 or so clones, 82% seen once. The specimen was peripheral blood. These receptor sequences come from a human donor with acute or convalescent COVID-19. The donor label of this sample is uncertain. The CDR3 runs from the conserved cysteine through the conserved F or W. Each record gives: D gene, V gene, clone size, J gene, CDR3 protein, CDR3 DNA. The D gene is left open where the match is weak. A row's size may be missing; if present it is once, few, many or a size class.

d_gene: -; v_gene: TRBV30; abundance: -; j_gene: TRBJ1-1; CDR3aa: CAWSVRVGAEAFF; CDR3nt: TGTGCCTGGAGTGTACGCGTAGGAGCTGAAGCTTTCTTT
d_gene: -; v_gene: TRBV29-1; abundance: few; j_gene: TRBJ1-3; CDR3aa: CSVEDGTRSGNTIYF; CDR3nt: TGCAGCGTTGAAGATGGCACCCGCTCTGGAAACACCATATATTTT
d_gene: -; v_gene: TRBV2; abundance: -; j_gene: TRBJ1-1; CDR3aa: CASDLTYGFPNTEAFF; CDR3nt: TGTGCCAGCGATCTTACATATGGTTTTCCTAACACTGAAGCTTTCTTT
d_gene: TRBD1; v_gene: TRBV14; abundance: -; j_gene: TRBJ1-3; CDR3aa: CASSRDRAVWNTIYF; CDR3nt: TGTGCCAGCAGCCGAGACAGGGCGGTCTGGAACACCATATATTTT
d_gene: -; v_gene: TRBV3-1/TRBV3-2; abundance: -; j_gene: TRBJ2-1; CDR3aa: CASSQDSGGKLLNEQFF; CDR3nt: TGTGCCAGCAGCCAAGATTCAGGGGGGAAACTACTCAATGAGCAGTTCTTC
d_gene: TRBD2; v_gene: TRBV7-8; abundance: -; j_gene: TRBJ2-7; CDR3aa: CASSLAVAGGYEQYF; CDR3nt: TGTGCCAGCAGCTTAGCGGTAGCGGGAGGCTACGAGCAGTACTTC
d_gene: TRBD1; v_gene: TRBV5-1; abundance: -; j_gene: TRBJ2-5; CDR3aa: CASSPFTGAQETQYF; CDR3nt: TGCGCCAGCAGCCCTTTTACAGGGGCCCAAGAGACCCAGTACTTC
d_gene: TRBD2; v_gene: TRBV9; abundance: -; j_gene: TRBJ2-1; CDR3aa: CASTRGEVRFNEQFF; CDR3nt: TGTGCCAGCACCCGGGGGGAGGTTAGGTTCAATGAGCAGTTCTTC
d_gene: TRBD1; v_gene: TRBV6-1; abundance: -; j_gene: TRBJ2-7; CDR3aa: CASSEQGAHEQYF; CDR3nt: TGTGCCAGCAGTGAACAGGGGGCCCACGAGCAGTACTTC
d_gene: -; v_gene: TRBV12-3/TRBV12-4; abundance: once; j_gene: TRBJ2-2; CDR3aa: CASSDVRAGELFF; CDR3nt: TGTGCCAGCAGTGACGTCAGGGCCGGGGAGCTGTTTTTT
d_gene: -; v_gene: TRBV27; abundance: -; j_gene: TRBJ1-5; CDR3aa: CASSLSGTYSNQPQHF; CDR3nt: TGTGCCAGCAGTTTATCGGGCACCTATAGCAATCAGCCCCAGCATTTT
d_gene: TRBD1; v_gene: TRBV7-2; abundance: -; j_gene: TRBJ2-7; CDR3aa: CASSKGSGTGIYEQYF; CDR3nt: TGTGCCAGCAGCAAAGGCTCCGGGACAGGCATCTACGAGCAGTACTTC
d_gene: TRBD1; v_gene: TRBV11-2; abundance: -; j_gene: TRBJ2-7; CDR3aa: CASSLGRTGGNEQYF; CDR3nt: TGTGCCAGCAGCTTAGGTAGGACAGGGGGTAACGAGCAGTACTTC
d_gene: -; v_gene: TRBV5-1; abundance: -; j_gene: TRBJ1-1; CDR3aa: CASSPGGSRGTEAFF; CDR3nt: TGCGCCAGCAGCCCGGGGGGCAGTAGGGGAACTGAAGCTTTCTTT
d_gene: -; v_gene: TRBV28; abundance: -; j_gene: TRBJ2-7; CDR3aa: CASRQGSYEQYF; CDR3nt: TGTGCCAGCAGACAGGGCTCGTACGAGCAGTACTTC
d_gene: -; v_gene: TRBV5-1; abundance: once; j_gene: TRBJ2-1; CDR3aa: CASSRAGSSYNEQFF; CDR3nt: TGCGCCAGCAGCAGAGCAGGAAGCTCCTACAATGAGCAGTTCTTC
d_gene: TRBD1; v_gene: TRBV7-3; abundance: -; j_gene: TRBJ2-6; CDR3aa: CASSLMWTGARGANVLTF; CDR3nt: TGTGCCAGCAGCTTAATGTGGACAGGGGCGAGAGGGGCCAACGTCCTGACTTTC
d_gene: -; v_gene: TRBV14; abundance: -; j_gene: TRBJ2-1; CDR3aa: CASSRRLAELWNEQFF; CDR3nt: TGTGCCAGCAGCCGCCGCTTAGCGGAACTGTGGAATGAGCAGTTCTTC
d_gene: TRBD1; v_gene: TRBV24-1; abundance: -; j_gene: TRBJ2-1; CDR3aa: CATSAGGQGDNEQFF; CDR3nt: TGTGCCACCAGTGCCGGGGGACAGGGAGACAATGAGCAGTTCTTC
d_gene: -; v_gene: TRBV29-1; abundance: -; j_gene: TRBJ2-5; CDR3aa: CSVEGQGKGETQYF; CDR3nt: TGCAGCGTTGAAGGTCAGGGGAAAGGGGAGACCCAGTACTTC
d_gene: TRBD2; v_gene: TRBV30; abundance: -; j_gene: TRBJ2-3; CDR3aa: CAWSVRGVTDTQYF; CDR3nt: TGTGCCTGGAGTGTTCGGGGGGTCACAGATACGCAGTATTTT
d_gene: TRBD2; v_gene: TRBV29-1; abundance: -; j_gene: TRBJ2-1; CDR3aa: CSGGSPAGGTSVHNEQFF; CDR3nt: TGCAGCGGCGGCAGCCCAGCGGGAGGTACCTCTGTCCACAATGAGCAGTTCTTC
d_gene: -; v_gene: TRBV5-1; abundance: -; j_gene: TRBJ1-6; CDR3aa: CASSLGDKDNSPLHF; CDR3nt: TGCGCCAGCAGCTTGGGCGACAAAGATAATTCACCCCTCCACTTT
d_gene: -; v_gene: TRBV30; abundance: -; j_gene: TRBJ2-7; CDR3aa: CAWARGFEQYF; CDR3nt: TGTGCCTGGGCCCGAGGGTTCGAGCAGTACTTC
d_gene: TRBD1; v_gene: TRBV4-2; abundance: -; j_gene: TRBJ1-5; CDR3aa: CASSQEGTGGLQPQHF; CDR3nt: TGTGCCAGCAGCCAAGAAGGGACAGGGGGACTTCAGCCCCAGCATTTT
d_gene: -; v_gene: TRBV30; abundance: -; j_gene: TRBJ1-2; CDR3aa: CAWSLQGRGYTF; CDR3nt: TGTGCCTGGAGTCTACAGGGTCGGGGCTACACCTTC
d_gene: TRBD1; v_gene: TRBV9; abundance: -; j_gene: TRBJ2-1; CDR3aa: CASSVVGQGNNEQFF; CDR3nt: TGTGCCAGCAGCGTAGTAGGACAGGGAAACAATGAGCAGTTCTTC
d_gene: TRBD1; v_gene: TRBV6-1; abundance: -; j_gene: TRBJ1-4; CDR3aa: CASSEAFGTGAREKLFF; CDR3nt: TGTGCCAGCAGTGAAGCTTTCGGGACAGGGGCGAGGGAAAAACTGTTTTTT
d_gene: TRBD2; v_gene: TRBV5-4; abundance: -; j_gene: TRBJ2-2; CDR3aa: CASSGSSGRAVRTGELFF; CDR3nt: TGTGCCAGCAGCGGGTCTAGCGGGAGGGCCGTAAGGACCGGGGAGCTGTTTTTT
d_gene: -; v_gene: TRBV29-1; abundance: -; j_gene: TRBJ1-2; CDR3aa: CSVVPTVTYGYTF; CDR3nt: TGCAGCGTTGTTCCGACAGTTACCTATGGCTACACCTTC
d_gene: TRBD2; v_gene: TRBV2; abundance: -; j_gene: TRBJ2-2; CDR3aa: CASSVAGGTGELFF; CDR3nt: TGTGCCAGCAGTGTGGCGGGGGGCACCGGGGAGCTGTTTTTT
d_gene: TRBD2; v_gene: TRBV7-2; abundance: -; j_gene: TRBJ2-5; CDR3aa: CASSLRTSGRQETQYF; CDR3nt: TGTGCCAGCAGCTTAAGGACTAGCGGGAGGCAGGAGACCCAGTACTTC
d_gene: -; v_gene: TRBV29-1; abundance: once; j_gene: TRBJ2-2; CDR3aa: CSARGGNTGELFF; CDR3nt: TGCAGCGCGAGGGGGGGAAACACCGGGGAGCTGTTTTTT
d_gene: -; v_gene: TRBV5-1; abundance: -; j_gene: TRBJ2-2; CDR3aa: CASSRRTGELFF; CDR3nt: TGCGCCAGCAGTAGGAGGACCGGGGAGCTGTTTTTT
d_gene: TRBD1; v_gene: TRBV6-2/TRBV6-3; abundance: -; j_gene: TRBJ1-5; CDR3aa: CASSSPRQGWGNQPQHF; CDR3nt: TGTGCCAGCAGTTCCCCTCGACAGGGCTGGGGCAATCAGCCCCAGCATTTT
d_gene: TRBD1; v_gene: TRBV18; abundance: -; j_gene: TRBJ1-2; CDR3aa: CASSAATGDHYGYTF; CDR3nt: TGTGCCAGCTCAGCAGCTACAGGGGATCACTATGGCTACACCTTC
d_gene: -; v_gene: TRBV10-3; abundance: -; j_gene: TRBJ2-2; CDR3aa: CAISAPSRDTGELFF; CDR3nt: TGTGCCATCAGTGCTCCCTCGAGGGACACCGGGGAGCTGTTTTTT
d_gene: TRBD1; v_gene: TRBV19; abundance: -; j_gene: TRBJ1-2; CDR3aa: CASSAADRAGDYGYTF; CDR3nt: TGTGCCAGTAGTGCCGCAGACAGGGCCGGGGACTATGGCTACACCTTC
d_gene: -; v_gene: TRBV11-2; abundance: -; j_gene: TRBJ1-1; CDR3aa: CASSSLRDKVTEAFF; CDR3nt: TGTGCCAGCAGCTCGCTCCGGGACAAAGTTACTGAAGCTTTCTTT
d_gene: TRBD1; v_gene: TRBV30; abundance: -; j_gene: TRBJ1-2; CDR3aa: CAWSGKTGGAGYGYTF; CDR3nt: TGTGCCTGGAGTGGAAAAACAGGGGGCGCGGGCTATGGCTACACCTTC
d_gene: -; v_gene: TRBV6-5; abundance: -; j_gene: TRBJ2-4; CDR3aa: CASSQGNIQYF; CDR3nt: TGTGCCAGCAGCCAGGGAAACATTCAGTACTTC
d_gene: TRBD1; v_gene: TRBV5-1; abundance: -; j_gene: TRBJ2-7; CDR3aa: CASSGAGGVTDEQYF; CDR3nt: TGCGCCAGCAGCGGCGCAGGGGGCGTGACGGACGAGCAGTACTTC
d_gene: -; v_gene: TRBV7-6; abundance: -; j_gene: TRBJ2-1; CDR3aa: CASSLVTYNEQFF; CDR3nt: TGTGCCAGCAGCTTAGTAACCTACAATGAGCAGTTCTTC